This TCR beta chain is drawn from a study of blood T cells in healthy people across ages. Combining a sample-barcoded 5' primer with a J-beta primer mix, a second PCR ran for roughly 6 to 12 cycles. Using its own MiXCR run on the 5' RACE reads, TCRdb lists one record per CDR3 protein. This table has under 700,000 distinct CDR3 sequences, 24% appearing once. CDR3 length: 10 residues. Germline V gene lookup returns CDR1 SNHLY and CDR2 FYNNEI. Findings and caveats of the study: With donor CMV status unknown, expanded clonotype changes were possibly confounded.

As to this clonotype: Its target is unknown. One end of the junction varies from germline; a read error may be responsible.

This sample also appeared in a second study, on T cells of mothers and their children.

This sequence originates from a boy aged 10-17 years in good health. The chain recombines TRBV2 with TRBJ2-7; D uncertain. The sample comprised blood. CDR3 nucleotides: TGTGCCAGCAGTGAAGACCGAACTGTCTTC. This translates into CASSEDRTVF.